This T cell receptor (beta chain) was observed in a study of blood T cell repertoires in COVID-19. Looking at the study overall: PBMCs, B-cell-depleted T cells, or T cells provided the cDNA or gDNA that made up the material.

The protocol was immunoSEQ multiplex PCR, while the TCRdb copy is restricted to in-frame clones and leaves out a portion. Altogether roughly 380,000 clones are present, about 91% being singletons, with the ten largest covering roughly 1.5%. CDR1 is SNHLY and CDR2 is FYNNEI in the germline V gene. The CDR3 is made up of 15 amino acids. Trimming pared 7 bases from V and 3 bases from J, leaving 19 bases between. This clonotype was sampled from a woman aged 40 to 50 with COVID-19, enrolled during active disease. This chain uses TRBV2 with TRBJ2-7; maybe TRBD2 (6 bases). Sequencing was carried out using peripheral blood. The CDR3 bases are TGTGCCAGCACCCCGGAGGGTGGCGGAGACTACGAGCAGTACTTC. This translates into CASTPEGGGDYEQYF. Using reference TRBV2 and TRBJ2-7 for the parts outside the CDR3, the full variable domain is EPEVTQTPSHQVTQMGQEVILRCVPISNHLYFYWYRQILGQKVEFLVSFYNNEISEKSEIFDDQFSVERPDGSNFTLKIRSTKLEDSAMYFCASTPEGGGDYEQYFGPGTRLTVT.